This T cell receptor beta chain was captured by sequencing in a study of shared clonotypes between healthy human individuals. This CDR3 comprises 14 residues. The germline V gene encodes CDR1 SGHNT and CDR2 YYREEE (reference sequence). The V gene lost 3 bases and the J gene lost 0 bases, with 9 bases spanning the gap. Donors had no recently reported acute infections or vaccinations and were HIV-negative. Unsorted PBMC DNA was sequenced on ten immunoSEQ deep assay plates. Assay: immunoSEQ multiplex PCR; the TCRdb copy retains only in-frame clones and omits some. The data contain 400,000 to 500,000 clones, about three quarters of them seen just once; the ten biggest clones take up 10% to 15%. This clone occurred a few times.

Sequenced input: PBMCs. The TCR was taken from a woman aged 40 to 50 in good health. Some clones in this sample may be carry-over from other donors' samples. The rearrangement joins TRBV5-4 to TRBJ1-2; D is ambiguous. CDR3 DNA sequence: TGTGCCAGCAGCTACCCGAGGTCTAACTATGGCTACACCTTC. Its protein is CASSYPRSNYGYTF.